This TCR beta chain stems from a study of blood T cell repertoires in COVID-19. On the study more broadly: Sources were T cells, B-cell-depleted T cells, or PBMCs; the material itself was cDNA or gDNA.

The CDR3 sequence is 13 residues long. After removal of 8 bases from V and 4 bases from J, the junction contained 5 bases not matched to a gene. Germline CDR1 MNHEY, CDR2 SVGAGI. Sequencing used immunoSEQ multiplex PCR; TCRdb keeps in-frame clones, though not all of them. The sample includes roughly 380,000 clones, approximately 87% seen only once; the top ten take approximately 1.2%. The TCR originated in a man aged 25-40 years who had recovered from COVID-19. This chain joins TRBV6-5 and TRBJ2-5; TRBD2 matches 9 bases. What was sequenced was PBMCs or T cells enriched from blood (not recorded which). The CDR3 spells CASVRTSVETQYF. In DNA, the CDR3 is TGTGCCAGCGTTCGGACTAGCGTAGAGACCCAGTACTTC.